A selection of T cell receptor beta chains follows, all from one sample in a study of shared clonotypes between healthy human individuals. The assay was immunoSEQ multiplex PCR, and TCRdb's table has in-frame clones only and misses some. The sample lists about 680,000 clones; 92% were seen once. The material sequenced was naive CD8+ T cells sorted from blood. Every receptor here comes from a man younger than 40 in good health. The CDR3 runs from the conserved cysteine through the conserved F or W. Fields, in order: clone size, J gene, CDR3 length, D gene, V gene, CDR3 DNA, CDR3 protein. A D gene is named only where the DNA matches it firmly. Size values are once, few and many counts, or a class for expanded clones, and some rows have none.

>-|TRBJ2-1|13|-|TRBV5-1
TGCGCCAGCAGCTTTTCTGGGCCGGGCCCGCAATTCTTC
CASSFSGPGPQFF
>-|TRBJ2-7|11|-|TRBV14
TGTGCCAGCAGCGAGGGCCACGAGCAGTACTTC
CASSEGHEQYF
>-|TRBJ2-1|14|-|TRBV7-9
TGTGCCAGCAGCCGCGGCTGGGGAATCGATGAGCAGTTCTTC
CASSRGWGIDEQFF
>-|TRBJ2-1|12|TRBD2|TRBV27
TGTGCCAGCAGTTCCCGTAGCGGGAACGAGTTCTTC
CASSSRSGNEFF
>-|TRBJ1-5|13|-|TRBV5-5
TGTGCCAGCAGCTTGTGGGGGGAGCAGCCCCAGCATTTT
CASSLWGEQPQHF
>-|TRBJ2-5|16|TRBD2|TRBV7-9
TGTGCCAGCAGCTTAGTAAGGACTAGCGGGAGAGAGACCCAGTACTTC
CASSLVRTSGRETQYF
>-|TRBJ2-2|16|TRBD2|TRBV11-2
TGTGCCAGCAGCTTAGCAGCGGGAGTTCGTACCGGGGAGCTGTTTTTT
CASSLAAGVRTGELFF
>-|TRBJ1-2|13|-|TRBV5-6
TGTGCCAGCAGCTTGGAGGGGAACTATGGCTACACCTTC
CASSLEGNYGYTF
>-|TRBJ2-7|14|TRBD2|TRBV4-1
TGCGCCAGCAGCCAACCGACTAGCGGCTACGAGCAGTACTTC
CASSQPTSGYEQYF
>-|TRBJ2-2|15|-|TRBV6-6
TGTGCCAGCAGTTTCTCCCTAGCCGGTGGCGGGGAGCTGTTTTTT
CASSFSLAGGGELFF
>-|TRBJ2-2|16|-|TRBV11-2
TGTGCCAGCAGCTTAGATCAGCTCGGCAACACCGGGGAGCTGTTTTTT
CASSLDQLGNTGELFF
>-|TRBJ2-1|14|-|TRBV29-1
TGCAGCGTTGTCGGGACAAAAACCTACAATGAGCAGTTCTTC
CSVVGTKTYNEQFF
>-|TRBJ2-1|15|-|TRBV27
TGTGCCAGCAGTTCGGCTAGCAGCTCCTACAATGAGCAGTTCTTC
CASSSASSSYNEQFF
>-|TRBJ2-1|14|-|TRBV29-1
TGCAGCGTCATGGATATTTATCAGGAGAATGAGCAGTTCTTC
CSVMDIYQENEQFF
>-|TRBJ2-7|14|-|TRBV6-5
TGTGCCAGCAGACTCGAGGTGGGCTCCTACGAGCAGTACTTC
CASRLEVGSYEQYF
>-|TRBJ2-5|13|-|TRBV5-6
TGTGCCAGCAGCTTGGAACAGCAAGAGACCCAGTACTTC
CASSLEQQETQYF
>-|TRBJ2-7|14|-|TRBV27
TGTGCCAGCAGTTTAGGGGGACTCTTTTACGAGCAGTACTTC
CASSLGGLFYEQYF
>-|TRBJ2-2|16|TRBD2|TRBV7-6
TGTGCCAGCAGCTTCCCCAGCGGGAGCATCACCGGGGAGCTGTTTTTT
CASSFPSGSITGELFF
>-|TRBJ1-5|16|TRBD1|TRBV6-5
TGTGCCAGCAGTTACCGATACAGGGGGCAGAATCAGCCCCAGCATTTT
CASSYRYRGQNQPQHF
>once|TRBJ2-1|16|TRBD1|TRBV29-1
TGCAGCGTTGATTCGGTCGAGGGACAGGGGTCCAATGAGCAGTTCTTC
CSVDSVEGQGSNEQFF
>once|TRBJ2-7|14|-|TRBV6-5
TGTGCCAGCAGTTACTCGAATTGGCCCTACGAGCAGTACTTC
CASSYSNWPYEQYF
>-|TRBJ2-3|16|TRBD2|TRBV13
TGTGCCAGCAGCTCGGGACTAGCGCGAGGCACAGATACGCAGTATTTT
CASSSGLARGTDTQYF
>-|TRBJ2-5|16|-|TRBV7-9
TGTGCCAGCAGCTCCTCACGAGCAGGGGAACGAGAGACCCAGTACTTC
CASSSSRAGERETQYF
>-|TRBJ2-2|14|-|TRBV9
TGTGCCAGCAGCCCAAACACCCCGGCGGGTTCGCTGTTTTTT
CASSPNTPAGSLFF